Each of the 2 T cell receptor beta chains below was sequenced from the same sample in a study of spatial heterogeneity in lung cancer. Documented time point: sample taken at primary tumor resection. No cells were sorted before sequencing. The whole RNA sequenced was extracted from tumor, nontumor lung or frozen PBMC. TCRdb reanalysed the 5' RACE reads using MiXCR and keeps one entry per CDR3 protein. The sample yields approximately 40,000 distinct CDR3 sequences, around 5.2% seen once. The sequences come from PBMCs, collected at surgery. The receptors were sampled from a female donor with early-stage non-small cell lung cancer.

In this sample, this clonotype turned up many times. This rearrangement joins TRBV6-6 to TRBJ1-5; D is ambiguous. V lost 3 bases to trimming and J lost 5 bases, with 8 bases between them. The CDR3 contains 13 residues. CDR1 is MNHNY and CDR2 is SVGAGI in the germline V gene (reference sequence). The CDR3 nucleotides are TGTGCCAGCAGTTATGACGGTCATCAGCCCCAGCATTTT. It yields the protein CASSYDGHQPQHF.

This clonotype appeared many times. The rearrangement joins TRBV28 to TRBJ1-5; 8 nucleotides align to TRBD1. This CDR3 has 13 residues. J lost 4 bases, V lost 5 bases, and 1 base had no gene match. CDR1 and CDR2 from the germline V gene are MDHEN and SYDVKM. The CDR3 is CASSRTGNQPQHF. In DNA, the CDR3 is TGTGCCAGCAGTCGGACAGGGAATCAGCCCCAGCATTTT.